The source of this T cell receptor (beta chain) is a study of OX40 agonist ivuxolimab in advanced cancers. Study overall: Three patients showed partial responses: one hepatocellular carcinoma and two cutaneous melanoma cases.

Drawing of blood for sampling happened at baseline, at cycle 4 day 1, and at cycle 7 day 1. Method: immunoSEQ multiplex PCR; TCRdb's copy keeps in-frame clones and lacks some. The sample includes more than 70,000 clones, roughly 80% of them seen just once. In regard to this clone: The antigen is not known.

The germline CDR1 and CDR2 sequences are SGHTA and FQGNSA. V lost 1 base to trimming and J lost 3 bases, with 16 bases between them. The CDR3 contains 16 residues. Study-wide findings and caveats: Low normalized T-cell clonal expansion was additionally recorded for some nonresponders.

This specimen was CD4+ or CD8+ T cells sorted from blood, taken in a trial of the OX40 agonist ivuxolimab. This TCR was recovered from an adult with an advanced solid tumor such as melanoma, head and neck, liver or kidney cancer. The V and J genes are TRBV7-2 and TRBJ2-7; no firm D call. Here the CDR3 reads CASSLEFGYSHYEQYF. The CDR3 DNA reads TGTGCCAGCAGCTTAGAATTCGGTTATTCTCACTACGAGCAGTACTTC.